This T cell receptor beta chain originates from a study of T cells in women clearing cervical HPV infection. The wider study: Controls were women whose single incident HPV16 infection cleared within 12 months without precancer or cancer. HLA type could not be excluded as a confounder. Notes on the study in general: Repertoire richness, not evenness, was significantly elevated in CIN3+ cases versus controls. Controls had more TRBV6-7 (0.16%) than cases (about 0.11%).

Germline-derived CDR1 and CDR2 are MNHEY and SMNVEV (reference sequence). Germline trimming cut 9 bases from V and 0 bases from J; bases unmatched to any gene: 12. This CDR3 contains 18 residues. Assay: immunoSEQ multiplex PCR; the TCRdb copy retains only in-frame clones and omits some. This table lists about 33,000 clones. A note on this clone: Its cognate antigen is unknown. Read coverage stops 3 residues before the CDR3 terminus; the germline J gene supplies the remainder.

The clonotype was recovered from a woman aged 18-69 years with a cervical HPV16 infection that either progressed to CIN3+ or cleared (not recorded which). The chain joins TRBV27 to TRBJ2-6; the match to TRBD1 covers 9 bases. The sequenced sample was blood buffy coat. CDR3 loop: CASKLEGQGDSGANVLTF. The sequenced CDR3 bases are TGTGCCAGTAAGCTAGAGGGACAGGGTGACTCTGGGGCCAACGTC.